These T cell receptor beta chains were read from a single sample in a study of blood T cell repertoires in COVID-19. Some clones are missing from TCRdb's copy, which holds only in-frame ones; the method was immunoSEQ multiplex PCR. The sample yields a few hundred thousand clones, approximately 86% seen once. The sample was PBMCs or T cells enriched from blood (not recorded which). The receptor set was obtained from a woman between 40 and 55 years old with acute COVID-19. Both conserved end residues are part of each CDR3. D genes are given only for firm matches. The size of a clone is reported for some rows only, either as once, few or many, or as a class for expanded clones.

>TRBD1|NA|TRBJ2-5|TRBV7-9
CASSIRQGQETQYF
TGTGCCAGCAGCATTAGACAGGGGCAAGAGACCCAGTACTTC
>TRBD1|NA|TRBJ1-1|TRBV14
CASSQTGGTEAFF
TGTGCCAGCAGCCAAACAGGGGGGACTGAAGCTTTCTTT
>NA|NA|TRBJ1-1|TRBV5-5
CASSPPEGRHTEAFF
TGTGCCAGCAGCCCTCCCGAGGGGAGGCACACTGAAGCTTTCTTT
>TRBD2|NA|TRBJ2-1|TRBV5-1
CASSLTGLAGVAEQFF
TGCGCCAGCAGCTTAACGGGACTAGCGGGAGTTGCTGAGCAGTTCTTC
>NA|few|TRBJ1-1|TRBV2
CASRRENTEAFF
TGTGCCAGCAGGCGAGAGAACACTGAAGCTTTCTTT
>TRBD1|NA|TRBJ1-5|TRBV6-2/TRBV6-3
CASSYSDRVRNQPQHF
TGTGCCAGCAGTTACTCCGACAGGGTTCGGAATCAGCCCCAGCATTTT
>NA|NA|TRBJ2-3|TRBV5-5
CASSWGGETRRTDTQYF
TGTGCCAGCAGCTGGGGTGGCGAGACTAGGCGCACAGATACGCAGTATTTT
>NA|NA|TRBJ2-3|TRBV7-5
CVRTPPTGTSGITDTQYF
TGTGTCAGAACCCCGCCAACGGGGACTAGCGGAATAACAGATACGCAGTATTTT
>NA|NA|TRBJ1-3|TRBV28
CASRTGGSGNTIYF
TGTGCCAGCAGGACAGGTGGCTCTGGAAACACCATATATTTT
>NA|NA|TRBJ2-1|TRBV7-3
CASSARLAQGNEQFF
TGTGCCAGCAGCGCCCGACTAGCACAGGGCAATGAGCAGTTCTTC
>TRBD1|NA|TRBJ1-1|TRBV7-6
CASSLGTGVNTEAFF
TGTGCCAGCAGCTTAGGAACAGGGGTGAACACTGAAGCTTTCTTT
>NA|NA|TRBJ2-3|TRBV18
CASSPPTLASTDTQYF
TGTGCCAGCTCACCACCTACTTTAGCCTCCACAGATACGCAGTATTTT
>NA|NA|TRBJ2-7|TRBV21-1
CASSKTLQGEGRPYEQYF
TGTGCCAGCAGCAAAACCCTGCAGGGGGAAGGGAGGCCCTACGAGCAGTACTTC
>TRBD2|NA|TRBJ2-5|TRBV7-8
CASSLSGRRETQYF
TGTGCCAGCAGCCTTAGCGGGAGACGGGAGACCCAGTACTTC
>NA|NA|TRBJ2-7|TRBV6-2/TRBV6-3
CASSLTGIPYHEQYF
TGTGCCAGCAGCCTTACGGGAATCCCCTACCACGAGCAGTACTTC
>NA|once|TRBJ2-3|TRBV9
CASSREPGLSTDTQYF
TGTGCCAGCAGCCGCGAGCCGGGTCTTAGCACAGATACGCAGTATTTT
>NA|NA|TRBJ1-1|TRBV19
CASSVERGSHTEAFF
TGTGCCAGTAGTGTGGAGCGGGGGAGTCACACTGAAGCTTTCTTT
>NA|NA|TRBJ2-5|TRBV28
CASSFPFRGNPYQETQYF
TGTGCCAGCAGTTTCCCCTTCAGAGGGAATCCGTACCAAGAGACCCAGTACTTC
>TRBD1|NA|TRBJ2-5|TRBV28
CAGGQQETQYF
TGTGCCGGGGGACAGCAAGAGACCCAGTACTTC
>NA|NA|TRBJ2-7|TRBV6-5
CASSSRGYEQYF
TGTGCCAGCAGTTCTCGGGGGTACGAGCAGTACTTC
>NA|NA|TRBJ1-3|TRBV14
CASSQVRHVSF
TGTGCCAGCAGCCAAGTAAGACACGTGTCGTTT
>TRBD1|NA|TRBJ1-3|TRBV9
CASSPRGGQGTSGNTIYF
TGTGCCAGCAGCCCGAGGGGGGGACAGGGCACCTCTGGAAACACCATATATTTT
>NA|NA|TRBJ2-1|TRBV15
CATSRDRGVYNEQFF
TGTGCCACCAGCAGAGATCGGGGAGTCTACAATGAGCAGTTCTTC
>TRBD2|NA|TRBJ2-5|TRBV3-1/TRBV3-2
CAVAWEGLWETQYF
TGTGCCGTGGCGTGGGAGGGCCTGTGGGAGACCCAGTACTTC
>NA|NA|TRBJ1-2|TRBV4-1
CASSQPTQGNHYGYTF
TGCGCCAGCAGCCAGCCAACTCAGGGGAATCACTATGGCTACACCTTC
>NA|NA|TRBJ1-6|TRBV19
CASSIPGNSPLHF
TGTGCCAGTAGTATTCCAGGGAATTCACCCCTCCACTTT
>NA|NA|TRBJ1-2|TRBV7-3
CASSALDWGRGYTF
TGTGCCAGCAGCGCCTTGGACTGGGGAAGGGGCTACACCTTC
>NA|NA|TRBJ2-2|TRBV11-2
CASSLGFRRSGTGELFF
TGTGCCAGCAGCTTAGGGTTCCGGAGGTCGGGCACCGGGGAGCTGTTTTTT
>NA|NA|TRBJ2-3|TRBV27
CASSIFPGVGDTQYF
TGTGCCAGCAGTATATTCCCGGGAGTCGGGGATACGCAGTATTTT
>NA|NA|TRBJ2-1|TRBV20-1
CSANPRHGQFF
TGCAGTGCAAACCCGCGTCATGGGCAGTTCTTC
>NA|NA|TRBJ1-1|TRBV2
CASSVAENTEAFF
TGTGCCAGCAGTGTGGCGGAAAACACTGAAGCTTTCTTT
>NA|many|TRBJ1-1|TRBV5-1
CASSLIPGATEAFF
TGCGCCAGCAGCTTGATCCCGGGAGCCACTGAAGCTTTCTTT
>NA|NA|TRBJ2-7|TRBV27
CASSWTAPKYEQYF
TGTGCCAGCAGTTGGACAGCCCCCAAGTACGAGCAGTACTTC
>TRBD2|NA|TRBJ2-7|TRBV12-5
CASAGGGTPSEQYF
TGTGCTAGTGCCGGGGGGGGGACCCCATCCGAGCAGTACTTC
>NA|many|TRBJ2-7|TRBV3-1/TRBV3-2
CASSLRAYEQYF
TGTGCCAGCAGCCTCCGGGCCTACGAGCAGTACTTC
>NA|once|TRBJ1-1|TRBV10-3
CAISGESRAFF
TGTGCCATCAGTGGGGAGTCGCGAGCTTTCTTT
>NA|NA|TRBJ2-3|TRBV24-1
CATSDPGQGGTDTQYF
TGTGCCACCAGTGACCCCGGACAGGGAGGGACAGATACGCAGTATTTT
>NA|NA|TRBJ2-3|TRBV21-1
CASSKPWTGTDTQYF
TGTGCCAGCAGCAAACCCTGGACAGGGACAGATACGCAGTATTTT
>TRBD1|NA|TRBJ2-1|TRBV28
CASSYRQGTSSYNEQFF
TGTGCCAGCAGTTACCGACAGGGGACAAGCTCCTACAATGAGCAGTTCTTC